The 28 T cell receptor beta chains below come from one sample, sequenced in a study of blood T cell repertoires in COVID-19. Using immunoSEQ multiplex PCR, the repertoire was profiled, and TCRdb retains in-frame clones only, with some absent. The table lists under 150,000 clones, roughly 80% of them singletons. Sequencing was carried out using peripheral blood. The receptors come from a man in his fifties with acute or convalescent COVID-19.

The genes are TRBV7-3 and TRBJ2-2; 7 bases are a match to TRBD1. J was trimmed by 4 bases and V by 4 bases; bases with no gene match: 0. Germline V gives CDR1 SGHTA, CDR2 FQGTGA. There are 13 residues in the CDR3. The CDR3 region is CASSSGGTGELFF. In DNA form, the CDR3 reads TGTGCCAGCAGCTCAGGGGGCACCGGGGAGCTGTTTTTT.

The V and J genes are TRBV5-1 and TRBJ2-5; D possibly corresponds to TRBD1 (6 bases). This CDR3 comprises 15 residues. Germline values: CDR1 SGHRS, CDR2 YFSETQ. V lost 10 bases and J lost 4, with 23 bases in between. CDR3 amino acids: CAGCQTGTHGETQYF. DNA of the CDR3: TGCGCCGGCTGTCAAACCGGGACACATGGAGAGACCCAGTACTTC.

In DNA, the CDR3 is TGTGCCAGCAGTTTGGCCCCACGGCGGGTGGGGGCCAACGTCCTGACTTTC. Residues: CASSLAPRRVGANVLTF. This chain links TRBV27 with TRBJ2-6; weak D call: TRBD2 (5 bases). CDR1 and CDR2 from the germline V gene are MNHEY and SMNVEV (reference sequence). There are 17 residues in the CDR3. Trimming shortened V by 3 bases and J by 4 bases, and 16 bases separated the two germline ends.

V is TRBV10-3 and J is TRBJ1-3, with a weak D call TRBD1 (5 bases). CDR1 ENHRY and CDR2 SYGVKD come from the germline V gene. The V end was cut by 2 bases, the J end by 3 bases, with 11 bases between. The CDR3 runs 15 residues. Written as DNA, the CDR3 is TGTGCCATCAGTGAGGGGAAGGGGTATGGAAACACCATATATTTT. The encoded protein is CAISEGKGYGNTIYF.

This chain uses TRBV28 with TRBJ1-2; 8 positions agree with TRBD1. This CDR3 contains 14 residues. Germline CDR1 and CDR2: MDHEN and SYDVKM. The V gene end was trimmed by 6 bases and the J gene end by 1 base; junction bases not matched to a gene: 4. The CDR3 nucleotides are TGTGCCAGCAGACGGACAGGGTATAACTATGGCTACACCTTC. Translating gives CASRRTGYNYGYTF.

The genes are TRBV28 and TRBJ2-7; D might be TRBD2 (7 bases). Trimming left V 3 bases short and J 2 bases short, with 14 bases between. The length of the CDR3 is 15 residues. CDR1 and CDR2 (germline): MDHEN, SYDVKM. The CDR3 spells CASSFVGGAPYEQYF. In DNA, the CDR3 is TGTGCCAGCAGTTTCGTGGGGGGGGCCCCCTACGAGCAGTACTTC.

This chain uses TRBV2 with TRBJ1-1, with a tentative D call TRBD1 (5 bases). Germline loops: CDR1 SNHLY, CDR2 FYNNEI. V lost 6 bases and J lost 5, with 16 bases in between. The CDR3 runs 14 residues. CDR3 region: CASRAGLVRTEAFF. CDR3 in DNA: TGTGCCAGCAGGGCAGGGCTTGTCAGAACTGAAGCTTTCTTT.

The genes are TRBV14 and TRBJ1-4, with unresolved D. Trimming took 2 bases from V and 4 from J, leaving 5 bases between them. Germline-derived CDR1 and CDR2 are SGHDN and FVKESK. The CDR3 loop spans 13 amino acids. The CDR3 region has the DNA TGTGCCAGCAGCCAACGGTATAATGAAAAACTGTTTTTT. Residues: CASSQRYNEKLFF.

The chain links TRBV2 to TRBJ2-7; D gene unclear. CDR3 length: 12 amino acids. Trimming removed 10 bases from V and 3 bases from J, with 13 bases in between. Germline CDR1 and CDR2: SNHLY and FYNNEI. Here the CDR3 reads CATQRPGYEQYF. Written as DNA, the CDR3 is TGTGCCACTCAGAGGCCCGGCTACGAGCAGTACTTC.

This chain uses TRBV5-1 with TRBJ1-2; weak D call: TRBD1 (5 bases). The CDR3 is 13 residues long. Germline CDR1 SGHRS, CDR2 YFSETQ. V gave up 9 bases and J gave up 5 bases, with 17 bases separating them. The CDR3 coding sequence is TGCGCCACCAAACTGACAGATGAATATGGCTACACCTTC. Its protein product is CATKLTDEYGYTF.

The chain joins TRBV28 to TRBJ2-5; D is possibly TRBD2 (6 bases). Trimming took off 5 bases at V and 4 bases at J, with 17 bases between the two ends. Germline CDR1 reads MDHEN; CDR2 reads SYDVKM. The CDR3 has 15 residues. For the CDR3, the DNA is TGTGCCAGCAGTCCCCGCTTGGGAGGAACAGAGACCCAGTACTTC. As protein: CASSPRLGGTETQYF.

This clone was found once. The V gene is TRBV7-3, the J gene TRBJ2-1; TRBD1 aligns across 11 bases. The CDR3 is 14 amino acids. Trimming removed 5 bases from V and 6 bases from J; junction bases left unmatched: 3. Per germline, CDR1 SGHTA and CDR2 FQGTGA. The DNA of the CDR3 is TGTGCCAGCAGCGCAGGACAGGGGGCCAATGAGCAGTTCTTC. Residues: CASSAGQGANEQFF.

V is TRBV19 and J is TRBJ1-1, with D perhaps matching TRBD1 (6 bases). Trimming took 3 bases from V and 5 from J, leaving 16 bases between them. The CDR3 consists of 15 residues. The germline V gene encodes CDR1 LNHDA and CDR2 SQIVND (reference sequence). The CDR3 spells CASSMFGRGKTEAFF. The CDR3 region has the DNA TGTGCCAGTAGTATGTTCGGCAGGGGTAAAACTGAAGCTTTCTTT.

The table lists this clone with a count of one. This CDR3 is also generated by other DNA sequences in the sample. The V and J genes are TRBV19 and TRBJ1-5; weak D call: TRBD1 (5 bases). Germline V gene sequence: CDR1 LNHDA, CDR2 SQIVND (reference sequence). The germline V and J ends were trimmed by 4 bases and 6 bases, with 10 bases remaining between them. This CDR3 spans 13 amino acids. CDR3 loop: CASSTGWVQPQHF. The DNA of the CDR3 is TGTGCCAGTAGTACAGGGTGGGTTCAGCCCCAGCATTTT.

This clone was detected a few times. The chain joins TRBV27 to TRBJ2-2; maybe TRBD1 (6 bases). Germline CDR1 is MNHEY and CDR2 is SMNVEV (reference sequence). V gave up 6 bases and J gave up 0 bases, with 11 bases separating them. This CDR3 region has 15 residues. The CDR3: CASRLDRTNTGELFF. In DNA, the CDR3 is TGTGCCAGCAGACTTGACAGGACGAACACCGGGGAGCTGTTTTTT.

Of note for this clone: One end of the junction does not line up with germline, which may come from a read error. The chain joins TRBV28 to TRBJ2-5, with 9 bases lining up with TRBD2. Germline lookup yields CDR1 MDHEN and CDR2 SYDVKM. CDR3 length: 19 amino acids. In DNA, the CDR3 is TGTGCCAGCAGTACCAAGTGGTGGACTAGCGCGGGACACCAGGAGACCCAGTACTTC. Protein product: CASSTKWWTSAGHQETQYF.

This chain links TRBV9 with TRBJ2-3; 11 bases are a match to TRBD2. Trimming at V came to 0 bases and at J to 2 bases, leaving 2 bases not matched to a gene. CDR1 and CDR2 from the germline V gene are SGDLS and YYNGEE. There are 16 residues in the CDR3. Here the CDR3 DNA reads TGTGCCAGCAGCGTAGGACTAGCGGGGCCCACAGATACGCAGTATTTT. This sequence encodes CASSVGLAGPTDTQYF.

This clone was counted only a few times. J is TRBJ2-5 and V is TRBV4-1; TRBD1 aligns across 8 bases. The J segment lost 2 bases and the V segment lost 1 base, leaving 3 bases of the junction unmatched. The CDR3 has 15 residues. From germline, CDR1 is MGHRA and CDR2 YSYEKL. The CDR3 DNA reads as TGCGCCAGCAGCCAAGCGGACAGGGATCAAGAGACCCAGTACTTC. It codes for CASSQADRDQETQYF.

The chain is built from TRBV30 and TRBJ2-7; 10 bases map to TRBD1. V dropped 0 bases and J dropped 6; count of bases not matched to a gene: 8. Germline V gene data show CDR1 as GTSNPN and CDR2 as SVGIG (reference sequence). This CDR3 contains 15 residues. The CDR3 here is CAWSVPRGQGVEQYF. The CDR3 DNA is TGTGCCTGGAGTGTACCTCGAGGACAGGGGGTCGAGCAGTACTTC.

V gene TRBV28 combines with J gene TRBJ1-2; perhaps TRBD1 as D (5 bases). Germline V gene lookup returns CDR1 MDHEN and CDR2 SYDVKM. The V gene lost 2 bases and the J gene lost 1 base, with 8 bases spanning the gap. The CDR3 loop spans 14 amino acids. CDR3 nucleotide sequence: TGTGCCAGCAGTTTAAGGGGCTTTAACTATGGCTACACCTTC. Translation gives CASSLRGFNYGYTF.

The rearrangement joins TRBV5-6 to TRBJ2-7; tentative D call: TRBD1 (5 bases). Looked up from germline, CDR1 is SGHDT and CDR2 is YYEEEE. The CDR3 covers 14 residues. V was clipped by 0 bases and J by 1 base, with 8 bases between them. As DNA, the CDR3 is TGTGCCAGCAGCTTGGGGGGCCGATCCTACGAGCAGTACGTC. It specifies CASSLGGRSYEQYV.

The genes are TRBV5-1 and TRBJ1-6; D may be TRBD1 (5 bases). This CDR3 region has 14 residues. Germline values: CDR1 SGHRS, CDR2 YFSETQ. Deletions cut 4 bases from V and 7 bases from J, with 12 bases between. CDR3 in DNA: TGCGCCAGCAGCCAGGGTCGGGTCAATTCACCCCTCCACTTT. It encodes CASSQGRVNSPLHF.

The rearrangement links TRBV9 to TRBJ2-1, with D perhaps TRBD1 (6 bases). V lost 4 bases to trimming and J lost 9 bases, with 14 bases between them. The V gene's germline CDR1 is SGDLS and CDR2 YYNGEE. This CDR3 region has 13 residues. The CDR3 region is CASSPRGISEQFF. CDR3 sequence (DNA): TGTGCCAGCAGCCCAAGGGGGATTAGTGAGCAGTTCTTC.

For the CDR3, the DNA is TGTGCCAGTAGTATAACAGGGACTGAAGCTTTCTTT. Its protein is CASSITGTEAFF. V usage is TRBV19 and J usage is TRBJ1-1; D may be TRBD1 (6 bases). CDR1 and CDR2 from the germline V gene are LNHDA and SQIVND (reference sequence). This CDR3 spans 12 amino acids. V was shortened by 2 bases and J by 5 bases, with 6 bases between the two germline ends.

This clone was seen a handful of times. The chain has TRBV2 and TRBJ1-4, with D perhaps matching TRBD1 (5 bases). This CDR3 region has 14 residues. Trimming shortened V by 4 bases and J by 11 bases, and 17 bases separated the two germline ends. The V gene's germline CDR1 is SNHLY and CDR2 FYNNEI. The CDR3 sequence: CASSVTGDREKLFF. The CDR3 nucleotides are TGTGCCAGCAGTGTGACGGGGGACCGAGAGAAACTGTTTTTT.

CDR3 amino acids: CATGPGQGSNEQFF. The CDR3 nucleotides are TGCGCCACTGGACCGGGACAGGGTTCCAATGAGCAGTTCTTC. The chain has TRBV10-1 and TRBJ2-1, with 9 bases identical to TRBD1. With V trimmed by 10 bases and J by 6 bases, 10 bases remained unmatched. Germline V gives CDR1 WNHNN, CDR2 SYGVQD (reference sequence). CDR3 length: 14 residues.

This rearrangement joins TRBV3-1 (or the pseudogene TRBV3-2) to TRBJ1-2, with D unresolved. The CDR3 has 15 amino acids. Germline CDR1 and CDR2: LGHDT and YNNKEL (reference sequence). Trimming pared 3 bases from V and 2 bases from J, leaving 13 bases between. The CDR3: CASSQSSGNNYGYTF. The CDR3 bases are TGTGCCAGCAGCCAGAGTTCGGGGAACAACTATGGCTACACCTTC.

The rearrangement joins TRBV5-1 to TRBJ2-1; 8 bases are shared with TRBD1. Unmatched junction bases numbered 6, after V lost 4 bases and J lost 9 bases. The CDR3 loop spans 13 amino acids. CDR1 and CDR2 (germline): SGHRS, YFSETQ. As DNA, the CDR3 is TGCGCCAGCAGCCCGGACAGGGCAGGTGAGCAGTTCTTC. It yields the protein CASSPDRAGEQFF. Full variable domain (rest looked up from reference TRBV5-1 and TRBJ2-1): KAGVTQTPRYLIKTRGQQVTLSCSPISGHRSVSWYQQTPGQGLQFLFEYFSETQRNKGNFPGRFSGRQFSNSRSEMNVSTLELGDSALYLCASSPDRAGEQFFGPGTRLTVL.